What follows are 9 T cell receptor beta chains derived from one specimen sequenced in a study of CD8 T cells in Susac syndrome. When the RNA was reverse transcribed, random hexamers were used with an input of roughly 0.5 to 1 ug. TCRdb independently ran MiXCR on the immunoSEQ multiplex PCR reads; one entry per CDR3 protein. The sample lists some 400,000 distinct CDR3 sequences, 75% to 90% occurring once. The material sequenced was CD8+ T cells from PBMCs. The receptor set was obtained from a human donor with multiple sclerosis.

This chain links TRBV11-2 with TRBJ2-7, with D unclear. V was trimmed by 1 base and J by 4 bases, leaving 8 bases between them. The CDR3 sequence is 13 residues long. Per the germline V gene, CDR1 is SGHAT and CDR2 is FQNNGV. The CDR3 DNA follows: TGTGCCAGCAGCTTAGGTTTCTTGTACGAGCAGTACTTC. Amino acids: CASSLGFLYEQYF.

The V and J genes are TRBV19 and TRBJ2-2; 9 nucleotides agree with TRBD2. J was trimmed by 6 bases and V by 7 bases; bases with no gene match: 6. This CDR3 is 14 amino acids long. Looked up from germline, CDR1 is LNHDA and CDR2 is SQIVND (reference sequence). The CDR3 reads CASMAGGPPGELFF. CDR3 sequence (DNA): TGTGCCAGTATGGCGGGAGGGCCTCCCGGGGAGCTGTTTTTT.

The chain carries TRBV18 and TRBJ2-1, with a possible D match to TRBD1 (5 bases). Germline lookup yields CDR1 KGHSH and CDR2 LQKENI. There are 16 residues in the CDR3. Trimming took off 1 base at V and 7 bases at J, with 17 bases between the two ends. This CDR3 is CASSPLIAGSVNEQFF. As DNA, the CDR3 is TGTGCCAGCTCACCACTTATTGCAGGGTCCGTAAATGAGCAGTTCTTC.

V gene TRBV20-1 combines with J gene TRBJ2-7, with 9 bases identical to TRBD1. Trimming removed 3 bases from V and 1 base from J; junction bases left unmatched: 7. CDR3 size: 15 residues. CDR1 and CDR2 from the germline V gene are DFQATT and SNEGSKA (reference sequence). The CDR3 is CSARKQGAESYEQYF. CDR3 sequence (DNA): TGCAGTGCTAGGAAACAGGGGGCTGAATCCTACGAGCAGTACTTC.

The rearrangement uses TRBV4-1 and TRBJ2-7; 8 nucleotides match TRBD2. With 1 base clipped from V and 3 bases from J, the junction kept 5 bases outside the gene matches. CDR3 length: 15 amino acids. Germline V lookup: CDR1 MGHRA, CDR2 YSYEKL. The CDR3 nucleotides read TGCGCCAGCAGCCAAGCCCCAGCGGGAGTCTACGAGCAGTACTTC. Its protein product is CASSQAPAGVYEQYF.

The rearrangement links TRBV6-1 to TRBJ1-1; D call uncertain. CDR1 and CDR2 from the germline V gene are MNHNS and SASEGT. This CDR3 contains 14 residues. V lost 2 bases and J 3 bases, leaving 10 bases between the germline ends. The CDR3 DNA reads TGTGCCAGCAGTGAACTGGGTGTGGACACTGAAGCTTTCTTT. This gives the protein CASSELGVDTEAFF.

The CDR3 region is CASSGWGNEQFF. The CDR3 bases are TGTGCCAGCAGCGGCTGGGGCAATGAGCAGTTCTTC. The chain links TRBV9 to TRBJ2-1; no reliable D call. The germline V gene has CDR1 SGDLS and CDR2 YYNGEE. The CDR3 sequence is 12 residues long. Trimming removed 3 bases at V and 6 bases at J, with 7 bases between. Looking up the rest from reference TRBV9 and TRBJ2-1 gives the full variable domain: DSGVTQTPKHLITATGQRVTLRCSPRSGDLSVYWYQQSLDQGLQFLIQYYNGEERAKGNILERFSAQQFPDLHSELNLSSLELGDSALYFCASSGWGNEQFFGPGTRLTVL.

The chain combines TRBV7-6 with TRBJ1-4; D is unclear. Germline V CDR1 and CDR2: SGHVS, FNYEAQ. This CDR3 has 18 amino acids. V lost 0 bases, J lost 6 bases, and 20 bases lay in between. DNA of the CDR3: TGTGCCAGCAGCTTAGCCAGCATCTTTGGAGGTTTTGATGAAAAACTGTTTTTT. Amino acids: CASSLASIFGGFDEKLFF.

The rearrangement links TRBV18 to TRBJ2-2; D possibly matches TRBD1 or TRBD2 (5 bases each). Germline V gives CDR1 KGHSH, CDR2 LQKENI. The CDR3 runs 15 residues. Trimming pared 5 bases from V and 2 bases from J, leaving 12 bases between. CDR3 bases: TGTGCCAGCTCAACCGGGACCCAAAACACCGGGGAGCTGTTTTTT. Translated, it gives CASSTGTQNTGELFF.